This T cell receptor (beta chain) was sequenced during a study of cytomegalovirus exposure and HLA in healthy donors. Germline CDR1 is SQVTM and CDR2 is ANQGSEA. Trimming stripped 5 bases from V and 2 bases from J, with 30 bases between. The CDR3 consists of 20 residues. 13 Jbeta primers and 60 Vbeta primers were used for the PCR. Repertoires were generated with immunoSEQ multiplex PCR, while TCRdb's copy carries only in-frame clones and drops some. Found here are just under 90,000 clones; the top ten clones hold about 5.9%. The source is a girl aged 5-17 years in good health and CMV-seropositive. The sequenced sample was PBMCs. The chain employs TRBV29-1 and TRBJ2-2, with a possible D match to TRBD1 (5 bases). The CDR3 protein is CSVLPYLTAGHPPNTGELFF. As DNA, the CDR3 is TGCAGCGTTCTCCCCTACCTGACAGCCGGGCATCCCCCAAACACCGGGGAGCTGTTTTTT.